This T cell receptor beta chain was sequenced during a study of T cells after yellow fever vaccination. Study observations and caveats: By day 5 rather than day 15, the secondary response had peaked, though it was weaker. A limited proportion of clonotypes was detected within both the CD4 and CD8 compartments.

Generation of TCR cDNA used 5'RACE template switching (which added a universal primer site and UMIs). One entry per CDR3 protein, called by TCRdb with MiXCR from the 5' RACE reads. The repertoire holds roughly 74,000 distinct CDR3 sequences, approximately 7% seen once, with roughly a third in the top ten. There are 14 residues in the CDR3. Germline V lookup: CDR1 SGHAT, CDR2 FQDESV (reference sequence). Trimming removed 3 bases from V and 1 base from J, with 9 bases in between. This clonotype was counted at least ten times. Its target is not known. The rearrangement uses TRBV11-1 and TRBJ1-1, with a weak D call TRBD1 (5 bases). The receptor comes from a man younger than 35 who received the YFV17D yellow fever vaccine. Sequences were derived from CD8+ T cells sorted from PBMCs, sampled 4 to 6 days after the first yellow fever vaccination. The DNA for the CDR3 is TGTGCCAGCAGCTTCGGGACGGCGAACACTGAAGCTTTCTTT. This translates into CASSFGTANTEAFF. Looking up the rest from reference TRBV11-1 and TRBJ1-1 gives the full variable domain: EAEVAQSPRYKITEKSQAVAFWCDPISGHATLYWYRQILGQGPELLVQFQDESVVDDSQLPKDRFSAERLKGVDSTLKIQPAELGDSAMYLCASSFGTANTEAFFGQGTRLTVV.